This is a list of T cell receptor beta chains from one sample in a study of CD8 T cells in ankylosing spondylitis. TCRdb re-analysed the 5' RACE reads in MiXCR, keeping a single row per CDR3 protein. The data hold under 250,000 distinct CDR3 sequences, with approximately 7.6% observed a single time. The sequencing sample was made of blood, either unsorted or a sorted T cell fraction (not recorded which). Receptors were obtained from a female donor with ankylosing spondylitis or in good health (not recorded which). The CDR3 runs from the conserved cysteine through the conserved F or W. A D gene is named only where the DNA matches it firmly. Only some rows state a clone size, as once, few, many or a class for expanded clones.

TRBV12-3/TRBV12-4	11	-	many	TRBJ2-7	TGTGCCAGCAGTTGGCTTGGGGAGCAGTACTTC	CASSWLGEQYF
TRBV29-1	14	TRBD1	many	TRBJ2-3	TGCAGCGGCTCGACAGGGAACCCCACAGATACGCAGTATTTT	CSGSTGNPTDTQYF
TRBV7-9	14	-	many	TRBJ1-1	TGTGCCAGCGTGCCGGGCAGGCGGAACACTGAAGCTTTCTTT	CASVPGRRNTEAFF
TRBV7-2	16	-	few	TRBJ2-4	TGTGCCAGCAGCTTAGTAGGCCGATTAGCCAAAAACATTCAGTACTTC	CASSLVGRLAKNIQYF
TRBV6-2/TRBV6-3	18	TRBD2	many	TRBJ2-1	TGTGCCAGCAGTTACCCCTTTGGACTAGCGGGATCCTACAATGAGCAGTTCTTC	CASSYPFGLAGSYNEQFF
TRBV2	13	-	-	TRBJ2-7	TGTGCCAGCAGTGAAGGAGCAGCTTACGAGCAGTACTTC	CASSEGAAYEQYF
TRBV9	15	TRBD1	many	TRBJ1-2	TGTGCCAGCAGCGCCTCAGGGGGGACTAACTATGGCTACACCTTC	CASSASGGTNYGYTF
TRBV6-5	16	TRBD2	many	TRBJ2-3	TGTGCCAGCAGTTACTCCGAGCGGGATGGCACAGATACGCAGTATTTT	CASSYSERDGTDTQYF
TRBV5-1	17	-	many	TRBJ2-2	TGCGCCAGCAGCTTGGGATGGTATCGGACGAACACCGGGGAGCTGTTTTTT	CASSLGWYRTNTGELFF
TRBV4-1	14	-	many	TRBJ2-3	TGCGCCAGCAGCCTTCGGACCGTCACAGATACGCAGTATTTT	CASSLRTVTDTQYF
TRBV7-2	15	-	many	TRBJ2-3	TGTGCCAGCAGAAGAGTCGGAGAGCCCTCAGATACGCAGTATTTT	CASRRVGEPSDTQYF
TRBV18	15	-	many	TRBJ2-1	TGTGCCAGCTCACGTGACTCCGATTTCGAGAATGAGCAGTTCTTC	CASSRDSDFENEQFF
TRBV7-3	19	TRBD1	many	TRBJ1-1	TGTGCCAGCAGCTTAACGTTCTCCAGGGGGGGAAGTAAAGGGACTGAAGCTTTCTTT	CASSLTFSRGGSKGTEAFF
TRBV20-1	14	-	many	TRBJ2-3	TGCAGTGCCACAGGCACAGGGCGGGCAGATACGCAGTATTTT	CSATGTGRADTQYF
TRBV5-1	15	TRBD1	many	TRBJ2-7	TGCGCCAGCAGCTTCGGACAGGGCTTATCCTACGAGCAGTACTTC	CASSFGQGLSYEQYF
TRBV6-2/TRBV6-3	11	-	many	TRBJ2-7	TGTGCCAGCAGTTACCTAGGGGAGCAGTACTTC	CASSYLGEQYF
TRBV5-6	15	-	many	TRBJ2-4	TGTGCCAGCAGCTTAAGTCCCGGGACCAAAAACATTCAGTACTTC	CASSLSPGTKNIQYF
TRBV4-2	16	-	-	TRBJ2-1	TGTGCCAGCAATAGGGGGGGGACCTCTCGTCGGAATGAGCAGTTCTTC	CASNRGGTSRRNEQFF
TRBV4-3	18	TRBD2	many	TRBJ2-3	TGCGCCAGCAGCCTCACACCCGGGACTAGCGGAGACACAGATACGCAGTATTTT	CASSLTPGTSGDTDTQYF
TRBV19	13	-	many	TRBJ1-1	TGTGCCAGTAGTTCCGGCCATTACACTGAAGCTTTCTTT	CASSSGHYTEAFF
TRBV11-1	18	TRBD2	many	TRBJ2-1	TGTGCCAGCAGCTTAGGTCGAGTAGCGGGACACCTTTACAATGAGCAGTTCTTC	CASSLGRVAGHLYNEQFF
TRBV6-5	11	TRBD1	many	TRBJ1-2	TGTGCCAGCAGCAACAGGGGCGGCTACACCTTC	CASSNRGGYTF
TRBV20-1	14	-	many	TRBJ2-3	TGCAGTGCTAGGAAACACCCTAGCACAGATACGCAGTATTTT	CSARKHPSTDTQYF
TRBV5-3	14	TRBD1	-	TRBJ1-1	TGTGCCAGGAGCCCAGGGGGGCGGGGGACTGAAGCTTTCTTT	CARSPGGRGTEAFF
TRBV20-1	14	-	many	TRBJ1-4	TGCAGTGCTACCCGAGGGGTGACTAATGAAAAACTGTTTTTT	CSATRGVTNEKLFF
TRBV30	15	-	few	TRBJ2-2	TGTGCCTGGAGTTTACAGAGACCGAACACCGGGGAGCTGTTTTTT	CAWSLQRPNTGELFF
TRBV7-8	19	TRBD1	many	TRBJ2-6	TGTGCCAGCAGCTCTACATGGACAGGGAAAAGGGCTGGGGCCAACGTCCTGACTTTC	CASSSTWTGKRAGANVLTF
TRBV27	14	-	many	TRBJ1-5	TGTGCCAGCAGGGGGCACGGGGACCATCAGCCCCAGCATTTT	CASRGHGDHQPQHF
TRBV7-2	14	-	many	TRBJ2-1	TGTGCCAGCAGCTTGCCGAGCTCCTACAATGAGCAGTTCTTC	CASSLPSSYNEQFF
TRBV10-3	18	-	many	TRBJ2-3	TGTGCCATCAGTGAGGGAGGCAGGGGGGCGTCTTTGGCAGATACGCAGTATTTT	CAISEGGRGASLADTQYF
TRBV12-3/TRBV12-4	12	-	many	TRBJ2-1	TGTGCCAGCAGACGCCCATACAATGAGCAGTTCTTC	CASRRPYNEQFF
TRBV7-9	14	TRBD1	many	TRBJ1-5	TGTGCCAGCAGCTTTTCAGGGGGCCCTCAGCCCCAGCATTTT	CASSFSGGPQPQHF